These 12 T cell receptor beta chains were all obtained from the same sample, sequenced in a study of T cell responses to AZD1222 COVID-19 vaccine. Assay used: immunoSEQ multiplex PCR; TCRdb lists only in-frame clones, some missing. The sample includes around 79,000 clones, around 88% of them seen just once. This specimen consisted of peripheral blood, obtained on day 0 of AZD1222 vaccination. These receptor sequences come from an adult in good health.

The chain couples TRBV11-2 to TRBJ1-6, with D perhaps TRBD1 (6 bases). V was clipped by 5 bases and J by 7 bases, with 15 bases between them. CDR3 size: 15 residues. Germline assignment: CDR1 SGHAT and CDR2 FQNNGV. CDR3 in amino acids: CASSKTGFGNSPLHF. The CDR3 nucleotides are TGTGCCAGCAGCAAAACAGGGTTTGGAAATTCACCCCTCCACTTT.

CDR3 in DNA: TGTGCCAGCAGTTTATACCCTCCGGCAGGGACAGGGTTCAACGAGCAGTACTTC. Amino acid sequence: CASSLYPPAGTGFNEQYF. This sequence joins TRBV27 and TRBJ2-7; 9 bases match TRBD1. The germline V gene has CDR1 MNHEY and CDR2 SMNVEV (reference sequence). The CDR3 length is 18 residues. The V gene end was trimmed by 1 base and the J gene end by 5 bases; junction bases not matched to a gene: 15.

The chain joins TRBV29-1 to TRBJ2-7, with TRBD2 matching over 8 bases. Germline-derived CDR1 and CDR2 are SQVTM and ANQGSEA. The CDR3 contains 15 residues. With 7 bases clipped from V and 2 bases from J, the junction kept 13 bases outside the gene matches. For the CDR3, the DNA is TGCAGCGCGGGGGGGCTAGCGAGCACTCCCTACGAGCAGTACTTC. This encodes CSAGGLASTPYEQYF.

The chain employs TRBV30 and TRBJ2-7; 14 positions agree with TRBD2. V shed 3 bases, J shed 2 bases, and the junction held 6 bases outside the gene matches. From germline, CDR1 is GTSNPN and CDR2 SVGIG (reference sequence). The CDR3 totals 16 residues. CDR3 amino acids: CAWSPGLAGGTYEQYF. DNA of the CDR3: TGTGCCTGGAGCCCCGGACTAGCGGGGGGAACCTACGAGCAGTACTTC.

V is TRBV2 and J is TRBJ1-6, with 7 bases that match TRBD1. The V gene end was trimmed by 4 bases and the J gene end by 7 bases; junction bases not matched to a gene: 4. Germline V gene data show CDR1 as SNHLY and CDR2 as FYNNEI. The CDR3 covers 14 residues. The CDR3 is CASSVGQANSPLHF. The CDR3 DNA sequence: TGTGCCAGCAGTGTAGGACAGGCCAATTCACCCCTCCACTTT.

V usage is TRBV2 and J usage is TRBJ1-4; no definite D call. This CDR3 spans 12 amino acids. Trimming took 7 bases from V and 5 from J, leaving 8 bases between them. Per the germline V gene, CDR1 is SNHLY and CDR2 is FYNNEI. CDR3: CASTSANEKLFF. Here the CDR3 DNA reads TGTGCCAGCACGTCAGCAAATGAAAAACTGTTTTTT.

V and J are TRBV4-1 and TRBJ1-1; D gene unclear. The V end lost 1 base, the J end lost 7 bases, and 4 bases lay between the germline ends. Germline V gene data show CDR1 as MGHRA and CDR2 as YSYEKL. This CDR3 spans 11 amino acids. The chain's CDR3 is CASSQAYEAFF. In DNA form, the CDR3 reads TGCGCCAGCAGCCAAGCCTATGAAGCTTTCTTT.

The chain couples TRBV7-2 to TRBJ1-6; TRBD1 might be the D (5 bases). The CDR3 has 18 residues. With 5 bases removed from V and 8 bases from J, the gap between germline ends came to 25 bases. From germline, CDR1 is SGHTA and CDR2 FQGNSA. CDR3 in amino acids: CASSTEEPGLPRHSPLHF. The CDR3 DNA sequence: TGTGCCAGCAGCACAGAAGAGCCGGGACTCCCAAGGCATTCACCCCTCCACTTT.

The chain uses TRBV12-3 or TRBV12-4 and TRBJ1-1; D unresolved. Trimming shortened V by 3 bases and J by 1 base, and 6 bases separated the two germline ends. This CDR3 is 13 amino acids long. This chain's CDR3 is CASSFLPNTEAFF. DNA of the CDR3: TGTGCCAGCAGTTTTCTACCGAACACTGAAGCTTTCTTT.

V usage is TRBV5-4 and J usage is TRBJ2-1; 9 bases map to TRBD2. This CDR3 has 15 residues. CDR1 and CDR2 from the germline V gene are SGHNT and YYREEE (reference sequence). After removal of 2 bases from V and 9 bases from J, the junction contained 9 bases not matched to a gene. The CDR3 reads CASSLAGGRILEQFF. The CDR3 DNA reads TGTGCCAGCAGCTTAGCGGGGGGCAGGATCCTTGAGCAGTTCTTC.

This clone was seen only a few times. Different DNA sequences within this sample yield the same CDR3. CDR3 sequence: CASSVAYRGGEQYF. The CDR3 bases are TGTGCCAGCAGCGTAGCGTATAGGGGTGGCGAGCAGTACTTC. The chain is built from TRBV9 and TRBJ2-7, with D possibly matching TRBD1 (5 bases). This CDR3 has 14 residues. Per the germline V gene, CDR1 is SGDLS and CDR2 is YYNGEE. V was trimmed by 0 bases and J by 6 bases, leaving 13 bases between them.

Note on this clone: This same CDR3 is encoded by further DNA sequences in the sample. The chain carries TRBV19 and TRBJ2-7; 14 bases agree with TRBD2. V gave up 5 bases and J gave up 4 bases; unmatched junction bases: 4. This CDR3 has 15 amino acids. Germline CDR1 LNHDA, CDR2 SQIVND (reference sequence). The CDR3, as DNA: TGTGCCAGTAGTTCTCGGACTAGCGGGGGGTACGAGCAGTACTTC. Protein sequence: CASSSRTSGGYEQYF.